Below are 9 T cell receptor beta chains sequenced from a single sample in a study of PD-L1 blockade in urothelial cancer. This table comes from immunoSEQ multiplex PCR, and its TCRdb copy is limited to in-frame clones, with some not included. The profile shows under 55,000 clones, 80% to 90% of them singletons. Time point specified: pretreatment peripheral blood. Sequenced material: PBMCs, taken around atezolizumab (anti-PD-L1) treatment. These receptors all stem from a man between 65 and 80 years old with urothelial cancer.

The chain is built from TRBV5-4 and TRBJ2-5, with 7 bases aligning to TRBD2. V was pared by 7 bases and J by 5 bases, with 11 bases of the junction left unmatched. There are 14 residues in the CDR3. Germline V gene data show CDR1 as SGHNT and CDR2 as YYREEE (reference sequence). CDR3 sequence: CASARGGEVETQYF. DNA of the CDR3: TGTGCCAGCGCTCGTGGGGGGGAGGTTGAGACCCAGTACTTC. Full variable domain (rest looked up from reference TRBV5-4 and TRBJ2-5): ETGVTQSPTHLIKTRGQQVTLRCSSQSGHNTVSWYQQALGQGPQFIFQYYREEENGRGNFPPRFSGLQFPNYSSELNVNALELDDSALYLCASARGGEVETQYFGPGTRLLVL.

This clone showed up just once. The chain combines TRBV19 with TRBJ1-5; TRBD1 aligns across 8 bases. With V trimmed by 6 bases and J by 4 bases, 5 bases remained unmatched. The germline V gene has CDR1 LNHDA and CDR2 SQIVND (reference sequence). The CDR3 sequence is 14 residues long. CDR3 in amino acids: CASRTGTGNQPQHF. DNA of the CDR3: TGTGCCAGTAGGACCGGGACAGGAAATCAGCCCCAGCATTTT.

Here the CDR3 reads CASTVSNQPQHF. CDR3 coding DNA: TGTGCCAGTACAGTTAGCAATCAGCCCCAGCATTTT. The rearrangement joins TRBV19 to TRBJ1-5; no reliable D call. V was shortened by 7 bases and J by 0 bases, with 4 bases between the two germline ends. The germline V gene has CDR1 LNHDA and CDR2 SQIVND (reference sequence). The CDR3 runs to 12 residues.

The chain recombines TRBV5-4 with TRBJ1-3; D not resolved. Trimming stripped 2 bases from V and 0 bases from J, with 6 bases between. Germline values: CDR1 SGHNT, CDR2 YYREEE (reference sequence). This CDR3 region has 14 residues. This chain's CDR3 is CASSLYGSGNTIYF. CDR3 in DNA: TGTGCCAGCAGCTTATACGGCTCTGGAAACACCATATATTTT.

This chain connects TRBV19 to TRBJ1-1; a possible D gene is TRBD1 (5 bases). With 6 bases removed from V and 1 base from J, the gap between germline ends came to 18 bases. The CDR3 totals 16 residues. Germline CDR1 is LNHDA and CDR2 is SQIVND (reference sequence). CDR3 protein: CASRGSQGMGNTEAFF. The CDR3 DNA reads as TGTGCCAGTAGAGGCTCCCAGGGAATGGGGAACACTGAAGCTTTCTTT.

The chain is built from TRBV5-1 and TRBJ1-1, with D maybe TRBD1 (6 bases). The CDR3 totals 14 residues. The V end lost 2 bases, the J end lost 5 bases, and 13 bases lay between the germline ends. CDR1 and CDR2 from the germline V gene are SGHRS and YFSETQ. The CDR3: CASSLQGEGTEAFF. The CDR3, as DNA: TGCGCCAGCAGCTTACAGGGAGAGGGAACTGAAGCTTTCTTT.

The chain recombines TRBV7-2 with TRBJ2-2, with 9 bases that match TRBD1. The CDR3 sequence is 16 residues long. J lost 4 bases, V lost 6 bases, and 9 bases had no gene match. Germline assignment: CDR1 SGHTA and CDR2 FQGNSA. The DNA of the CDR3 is TGTGCCAGCAGACCTGAACAGGGGGCCGGCACCGGGGAGCTGTTTTTT. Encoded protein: CASRPEQGAGTGELFF.

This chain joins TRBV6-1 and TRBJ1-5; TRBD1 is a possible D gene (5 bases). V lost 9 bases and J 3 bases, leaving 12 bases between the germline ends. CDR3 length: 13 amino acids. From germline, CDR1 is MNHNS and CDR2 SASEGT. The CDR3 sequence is CASVGQYNQPQHF. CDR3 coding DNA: TGTGCCAGTGTGGGGCAGTACAATCAGCCCCAGCATTTT.

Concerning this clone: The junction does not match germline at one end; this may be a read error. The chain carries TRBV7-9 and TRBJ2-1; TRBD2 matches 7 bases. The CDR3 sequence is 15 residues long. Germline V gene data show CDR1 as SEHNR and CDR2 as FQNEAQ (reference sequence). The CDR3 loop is CASSLVASGKGEEFF. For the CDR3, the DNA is TGTGCCAGCAGCTTAGTAGCCAGCGGGAAAGGTGAGGAGTTCTTC.